The clone carrying this T cell receptor (beta chain) occurred a few times. The data derive from a study of cytomegalovirus exposure and HLA in healthy donors. Study at large: T cells numbering some 170 million yielded approximately 100 million unique TCR beta sequences in an earlier analysis.

These donors, healthy bone marrow donors, were studied. The donors, nominally healthy at sampling, likely had unrecorded immune exposures. Germline values: CDR1 MRHNA, CDR2 SNTAGT. The CDR3 is 15 residues long. Trimming cost V 6 bases and J 0 bases, with 12 bases left between them. Primers for the PCR totalled 60 Vbeta and 13 Jbeta. Profiled with immunoSEQ multiplex PCR; TCRdb holds only in-frame clones, not every one. The sample carries 150,000 to 200,000 clones, roughly 80% recorded once. This chain connects TRBV6-4 to TRBJ2-1, with a possible D match to TRBD2 (5 bases). The receptor was derived from a woman aged 50 to 65 in good health and CMV-seronegative. The sequencing sample was made of PBMCs. The CDR3 DNA sequence: TGTGCCAGCAGCGACGGGGAGAACTCCTACAATGAGCAGTTCTTC. Residues: CASSDGENSYNEQFF.